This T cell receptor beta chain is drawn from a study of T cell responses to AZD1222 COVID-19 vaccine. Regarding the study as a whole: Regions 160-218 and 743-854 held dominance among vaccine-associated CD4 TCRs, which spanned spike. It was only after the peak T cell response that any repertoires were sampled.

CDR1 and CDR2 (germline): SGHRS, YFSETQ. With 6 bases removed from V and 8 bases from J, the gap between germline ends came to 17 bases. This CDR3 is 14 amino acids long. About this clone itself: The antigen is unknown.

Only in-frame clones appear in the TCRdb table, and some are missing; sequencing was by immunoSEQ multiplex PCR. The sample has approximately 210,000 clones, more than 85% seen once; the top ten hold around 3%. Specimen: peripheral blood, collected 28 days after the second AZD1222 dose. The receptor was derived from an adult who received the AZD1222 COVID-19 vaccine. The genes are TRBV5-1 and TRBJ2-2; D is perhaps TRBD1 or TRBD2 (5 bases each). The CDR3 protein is CASMPGTMTGELFF. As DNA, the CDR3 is TGCGCCAGCATGCCGGGGACCATGACGGGGGAGCTGTTTTTT.